These T cell receptor beta chains were read from a single sample in a study of blood T cell repertoires in COVID-19. Produced via immunoSEQ multiplex PCR; TCRdb's table is partial and in-frame only. The sample records under 350,000 clones, around 86% being singletons. The specimen was peripheral blood. All receptors derive from a human donor in a cohort sampled during active COVID-19. Both conserved end residues are part of each CDR3. D genes are given only for firm matches. Size tells how often a clone was seen (once, few, many) or the class of an expanded clone, and some rows leave it out.

v_gene,abundance,j_gene,d_gene,CDR3aa,CDR3nt
TRBV7-2,.,TRBJ2-7,TRBD2,CASSLLLGAGGPFNEQYF,TGTGCCAGCAGCTTGCTCCTGGGGGCGGGAGGGCCCTTCAACGAGCAGTACTTC
TRBV6-5,.,TRBJ2-7,TRBD2,CASKRTSGDSYEQYF,TGTGCCAGTAAACGGACTAGCGGGGACTCCTACGAGCAGTACTTC
TRBV3-1/TRBV3-2,.,TRBJ2-1,.,CASSQAGNEQFF,TGTGCCAGCAGCCAAGCAGGGAATGAGCAGTTCTTC
TRBV11-2,.,TRBJ2-3,TRBD1,CASSPGTVYSTDTQYF,TGTGCCAGCAGCCCGGGGACAGTTTATAGCACAGATACGCAGTATTTT
TRBV7-3,.,TRBJ1-2,TRBD1,CASSPGTGGSYTF,TGTGCCAGCAGCCCAGGGACAGGGGGCAGCTACACCTTC
TRBV28,.,TRBJ1-1,.,CASSSTTPNTEAFF,TGTGCCAGCAGTTCGACTACCCCCAACACTGAAGCTTTCTTT
TRBV19,.,TRBJ2-7,TRBD2,CASSLGLAGTYEQYF,TGTGCCAGTAGTCTGGGACTAGCGGGCACCTACGAGCAGTACTTC
TRBV27,.,TRBJ2-3,TRBD2,CASSTLAGGADTQYF,TGTGCCAGCAGCACGCTAGCGGGAGGAGCAGATACGCAGTATTTT
TRBV4-1,.,TRBJ1-1,.,CASSRGQNTEAFF,TGCGCCAGCAGCCGGGGACAGAACACTGAAGCTTTCTTT
TRBV5-6,.,TRBJ1-6,.,CASSLGRGAGSPLHF,TGTGCCAGCAGCTTGGGCAGGGGCGCAGGGTCACCCCTCCACTTT
TRBV21-1,once,TRBJ2-6,.,CASSKSGQVRSGANVLTF,TGTGCCAGCAGCAAATCAGGACAGGTTCGCTCTGGGGCCAACGTCCTGACTTTC
TRBV6-5,few,TRBJ1-6,.,CASSYGGFYSPLHF,TGTGCCAGCAGTTATGGGGGGTTTTATTCACCCCTCCACTTT
TRBV30,.,TRBJ2-7,.,CAWNRPLYGSSYEQYF,TGTGCCTGGAACAGGCCCCTTTACGGGAGTTCCTACGAGCAGTACTTC
TRBV30,.,TRBJ2-3,.,CAWRGASTDTQYF,TGTGCCTGGAGGGGGGCTAGCACAGATACGCAGTATTTT
TRBV30,.,TRBJ2-5,.,CAWNPAGPTQYF,TGTGCCTGGAACCCTGCGGGTCCAACCCAGTACTTC
TRBV24-1,.,TRBJ1-5,TRBD1,CATREGAGQPQHF,TGTGCCACCAGGGAGGGGGCAGGTCAGCCCCAGCATTTT
TRBV5-1,.,TRBJ1-1,.,CASSLVVGMNTEAFF,TGCGCCAGCAGCTTGGTCGTCGGGATGAACACTGAAGCTTTCTTT
TRBV5-1,.,TRBJ2-1,.,CASSWGAGSSYNEQFF,TGCGCCAGCAGCTGGGGAGCGGGTAGCTCCTACAATGAGCAGTTCTTC
TRBV6-5,.,TRBJ1-1,.,CATRGYAEAFF,TGTGCCACCCGCGGGTACGCTGAAGCTTTCTTT
TRBV6-5,.,TRBJ2-5,.,CASSYSGVQETQYF,TGTGCCAGCAGTTACTCCGGAGTGCAAGAGACCCAGTACTTC
TRBV9,.,TRBJ1-5,.,CASSAGGTPQHF,TGTGCCAGCAGCGCCGGGGGGACGCCCCAGCATTTT
TRBV6-5,once,TRBJ1-5,TRBD1,CASSYSDRKDQPQHF,TGTGCCAGCAGTTACTCGGACAGGAAGGATCAGCCCCAGCATTTT
TRBV9,.,TRBJ2-7,TRBD2,CASSVSPLAGVYEQYF,TGTGCCAGCAGCGTATCCCCCCTAGCGGGGGTCTACGAGCAGTACTTC
TRBV5-1,.,TRBJ2-7,TRBD2,CASNGGGSTYEQYF,TGCGCCAGTAATGGAGGCGGGAGTACTTACGAGCAGTACTTC
TRBV4-2,.,TRBJ2-7,.,CASSQDEQGPYEQYF,TGTGCCAGCAGCCAAGATGAGCAGGGGCCCTACGAGCAGTACTTC
TRBV5-1,few,TRBJ2-3,.,CASRRGLVTRSTDTQYF,TGCGCCAGCAGAAGGGGGCTCGTGACTAGAAGCACAGATACGCAGTATTTT
TRBV7-2,.,TRBJ2-1,.,CASSLKAGNEQFF,TGTGCCAGCAGCTTGAAAGCAGGCAATGAGCAGTTCTTC
TRBV30,.,TRBJ2-3,.,CAWRRGVVADTQYF,TGTGCCTGGAGGCGAGGAGTTGTCGCAGATACGCAGTATTTT
TRBV18,.,TRBJ2-7,.,CASSPTPQGEQYF,TGTGCCAGCTCACCAACGCCTCAGGGGGAGCAGTACTTC
TRBV28,.,TRBJ2-2,TRBD2,CASSSPGGAGELFF,TGTGCCAGCAGTAGCCCGGGGGGGGCCGGGGAGCTGTTTTTT
TRBV2,.,TRBJ2-3,TRBD2,CASSRLAASTDTQYF,TGTGCCAGCAGCCGACTAGCGGCTAGCACAGATACGCAGTATTTT
TRBV19,.,TRBJ2-3,.,CASSMDTATDTQYF,TGTGCCAGTAGTATGGACACGGCCACAGATACGCAGTATTTT
TRBV28,.,TRBJ1-2,TRBD1,CASSFQAGQGGYTF,TGTGCCAGCAGTTTTCAAGCCGGACAGGGAGGCTACACCTTC
TRBV7-9,few,TRBJ1-6,.,CASSLEGYNSPLHF,TGTGCCAGCAGCTTAGAGGGGTACAATTCACCCCTCCACTTT
TRBV9,.,TRBJ2-5,TRBD1,CASSQQGSQTQYF,TGTGCCAGCAGCCAACAGGGGAGCCAGACCCAGTACTTC
TRBV5-6,once,TRBJ2-1,TRBD2,CASSLPAGVEFF,TGTGCCAGCAGCCTACCAGCGGGAGTGGAGTTCTTC
TRBV10-1,once,TRBJ2-1,.,CASSDGPRGRDEQFF,TGCGCCAGCAGTGACGGACCCCGGGGTAGGGATGAGCAGTTCTTC
TRBV18,few,TRBJ1-1,.,CASSLGRNTEAFF,TGTGCCAGCTCCCTCGGTCGGAACACTGAAGCTTTCTTT
TRBV6-5,.,TRBJ1-4,TRBD1,CATGGQGGNLKLFF,TGTGCCACCGGGGGACAGGGCGGAAACCTTAAACTGTTTTTT
TRBV5-1,once,TRBJ2-1,.,CASSLARARANEQFF,TGCGCCAGCAGCTTAGCTAGAGCGAGAGCCAATGAGCAGTTCTTC
TRBV13,.,TRBJ2-6,.,CASSLDRLAGISGANVLTF,TGTGCCAGCAGCTTAGACCGGCTGGCGGGCATCTCTGGGGCCAACGTCCTGACTTTC
TRBV6-5,few,TRBJ1-4,TRBD1,CASKPTGSNEKLFF,TGTGCCAGCAAGCCGACAGGGTCGAATGAAAAACTGTTTTTT
TRBV6-5,many,TRBJ1-2,.,CASGPLGHYGYTF,TGTGCCAGCGGCCCCCTGGGCCACTATGGCTACACCTTC
TRBV10-3,.,TRBJ1-3,.,CAIKQGSGNTIYF,TGTGCCATCAAGCAGGGGTCTGGAAACACCATATATTTT
TRBV28,.,TRBJ2-3,.,CASSLLYDTQYF,TGTGCCAGCAGTTTACTATACGATACGCAGTATTTT
TRBV7-2,.,TRBJ2-2,.,CASSLDRGSSTGELFF,TGTGCCAGCAGCTTAGATAGGGGTTCGAGCACCGGGGAGCTGTTTTTT
TRBV5-4,.,TRBJ2-5,TRBD1,CASSIGTVQETQYF,TGTGCCAGCAGCATTGGGACAGTCCAAGAGACCCAGTACTTC
TRBV6-5,.,TRBJ2-7,.,CASSYGVLDYEQYF,TGTGCCAGCAGTTATGGAGTCCTTGATTACGAGCAGTACTTC
TRBV6-5,.,TRBJ2-7,TRBD2,CASRRLAGGSYEQYF,TGTGCCAGCAGGCGACTAGCGGGAGGATCCTACGAGCAGTACTTC
TRBV28,once,TRBJ2-1,TRBD2,CASSPLAGGVNEQFF,TGTGCCAGCAGTCCTCTAGCGGGAGGAGTAAATGAGCAGTTCTTC
TRBV15,.,TRBJ2-7,TRBD1,CATSRAGQGSYEQYF,TGTGCCACCAGCAGAGCGGGACAGGGTTCCTACGAGCAGTACTTC
TRBV3-1/TRBV3-2,.,TRBJ2-7,TRBD1,CASSRQGISEQYF,TGTGCCAGCAGCCGACAGGGGATAAGCGAGCAGTACTTC
TRBV5-1,.,TRBJ2-7,.,CASKGDFYEQYF,TGCGCCAGCAAAGGGGATTTCTACGAGCAGTACTTC